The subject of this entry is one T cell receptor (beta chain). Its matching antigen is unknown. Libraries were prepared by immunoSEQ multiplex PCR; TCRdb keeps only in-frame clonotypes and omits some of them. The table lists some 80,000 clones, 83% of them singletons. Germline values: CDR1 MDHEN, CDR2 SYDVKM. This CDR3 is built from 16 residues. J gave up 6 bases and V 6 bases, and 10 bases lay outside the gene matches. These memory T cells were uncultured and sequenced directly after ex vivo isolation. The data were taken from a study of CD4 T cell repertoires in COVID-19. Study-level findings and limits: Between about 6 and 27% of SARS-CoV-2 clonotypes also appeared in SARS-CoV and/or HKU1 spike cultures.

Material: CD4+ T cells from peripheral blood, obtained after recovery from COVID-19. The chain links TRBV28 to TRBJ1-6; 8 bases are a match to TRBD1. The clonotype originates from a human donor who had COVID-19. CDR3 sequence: CASSRGRGQGNSPLHF. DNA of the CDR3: TGTGCCAGCAGCCGCGGGCGTGGACAGGGTAATTCACCCCTCCACTTT.